Sequencing of this T cell receptor beta chain was carried out in a study of blood T cells in healthy people across ages (dated by TCRdb to 2014 to 2015). For the study in its entirety: In model experiments, template switching captured roughly one uniquely barcoded TCR beta cDNA molecule for every two T cells. Using deep sequencing normalized with unique cDNA molecular identifiers, the study measured how TCR beta repertoire diversity changes with age. Four age groups were formed from the donors: young (average about 16 years), middle-aged (less than 40), aged (roughly 58) and long-lived (about 80). To avoid experimental bias, donors of different ages were spread randomly across the sequencing lanes. Using the same blood draw, the study looked at two additional independent replicas of 1 million unique cDNA reads for two donors, one aged 18 to 29 and the other aged 80 or older. The paper as a whole reports these results and caveats: As age increased, observed TCR beta diversity per million T cells dropped in a roughly linear way, and a significant reduction was already evident by age 40. The percentage of naive T cells measured by flow cytometry correlated strongly with observed TCR beta diversity. Because the CMV infection status of the donors was unknown, age-related changes in expanded clonotypes may potentially have been confounded. Estimates of total diversity from one million sequenced T cells were regarded as lower bounds and underestimates. Conclusive comparison of naive and antigen-experienced compartments was prevented by the profiling of bulk unsorted PBMCs. The long-lived group showed more naive CD4+ T cells, fewer expanded clones and increased TCR diversity than the aged group, suggesting age selection.

Library preparation was by 5' RACE. The sequencing machine was an Illumina HiSeq 2500. A second PCR of about 7 to 12 cycles was run with a J-beta primer mix and a sample-barcoded 5' primer. A template-switch 5' adaptor carrying 12 random nucleotides introduced a unique molecular identifier onto each TCR beta cDNA molecule. Each sample yielded at least 2.5 million CDR3-containing paired-end reads. First-strand cDNA was synthesized from all RNA with the Mint cDNA synthesis kit, primed by a TRBC-specific oligonucleotide. After uracil-DNA glycosylase treatment, a first 18-cycle PCR used universal primers M1SS and BC2_uni_R on all cDNA. The paper's processing steps were these. Normalization of each sample was performed by random selection of 1 million high-quality reads, each carrying a distinct molecular identifier. Reads with shared molecular identifiers were discarded instead of being binned into consensus sequences. CDR3 identification, clonotype clustering and error correction used MiTCR with a Q25 quality threshold and the strictest error-elimination algorithm. A nonparametric unseen species model using Euler transformation provided a lower-bound estimate of total TCR beta diversity. TCRdb cleaned the public reads at Q25 with fastp, built clones with MiXCR and kept in-frame beta chains. Each record represents a unique CDR3 protein, reported with the most common genes and DNA among its rows. These V and J calls derive from TCRdb rather than the authors' analysis. The sample table lists about 670,000 distinct CDR3 sequences, under 65% of them with a count of one. The ten biggest clones cover about 14% of the sample.

In its sample, this clonotype was seen once. It has no known antigen specificity. The record has no base qualities; no much larger clone is one base away. One read is thin evidence. There are 16 amino acids in the CDR3, from cysteine to phenylalanine inclusive. CDR3 DNA is the only sequence kept; it has 48 bases, read in frame from the first base. The germline V gene sets CDR1 to SGHRS and CDR2 to YFSETQ. The 39 donors, aged about 6 to 95 years, were systemically healthy Caucasian individuals from Russia. Approximately 9.3 milliliters of peripheral blood were collected from each donor into EDTA-treated Vacutainer tubes. Ficoll-Paque density-gradient centrifugation was used to isolate PBMCs, with at least 7 million obtained per sample. Trizol reagent was used to extract total RNA from the PBMCs, yielding at least 6 micrograms per sample. For every donor, an aliquot of PBMCs went through flow cytometry to measure the percentages of naive CD45RAhigh/CD27high T cells.

The chain is made from TRBV5-1 and TRBJ2-7; the D gene assignment is ambiguous. Judging by the DNA end, TRBJ2-5 fits better; the J call may be wrong. Sequencing was done on a sample of blood. This receptor was obtained from a woman aged 80 or older in good health. The CDR3 amino acid sequence is: CASSLMGSAQRETQYF. The DNA sequence is given as TGCGCCAGCAGCTTGATGGGGTCGGCCCAACGAGAGACCCAGTACTTC.